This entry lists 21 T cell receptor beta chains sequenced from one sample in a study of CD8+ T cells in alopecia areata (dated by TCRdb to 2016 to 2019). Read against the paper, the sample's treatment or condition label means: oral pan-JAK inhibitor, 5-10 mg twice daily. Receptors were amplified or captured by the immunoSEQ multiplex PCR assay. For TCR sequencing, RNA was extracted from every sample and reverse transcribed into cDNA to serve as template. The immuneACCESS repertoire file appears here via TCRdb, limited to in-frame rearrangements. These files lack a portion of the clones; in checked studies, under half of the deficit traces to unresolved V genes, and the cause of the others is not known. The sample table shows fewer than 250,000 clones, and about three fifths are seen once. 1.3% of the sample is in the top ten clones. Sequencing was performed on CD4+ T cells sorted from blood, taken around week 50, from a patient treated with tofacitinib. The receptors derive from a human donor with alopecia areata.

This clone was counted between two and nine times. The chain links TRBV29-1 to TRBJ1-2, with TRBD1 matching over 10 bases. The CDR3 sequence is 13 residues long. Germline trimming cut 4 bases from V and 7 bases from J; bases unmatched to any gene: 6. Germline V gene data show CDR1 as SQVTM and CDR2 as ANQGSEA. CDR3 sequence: CSVAGQGTGGYTF. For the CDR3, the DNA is TGCAGCGTTGCGGGACAGGGGACTGGTGGCTACACCTTC.

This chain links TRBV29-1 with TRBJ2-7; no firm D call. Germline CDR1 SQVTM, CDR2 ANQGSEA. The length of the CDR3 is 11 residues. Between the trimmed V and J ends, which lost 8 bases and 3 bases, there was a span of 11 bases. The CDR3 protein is CSIQGIYEQYF. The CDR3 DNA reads TGCAGCATTCAAGGGATCTACGAGCAGTACTTC.

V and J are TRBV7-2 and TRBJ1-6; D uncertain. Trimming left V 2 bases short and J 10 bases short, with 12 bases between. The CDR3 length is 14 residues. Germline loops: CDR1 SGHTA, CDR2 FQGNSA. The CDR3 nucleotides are TGTGCCAGCAGCTTACGGGCGGCGGGATCACCCCTCCACTTT. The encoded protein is CASSLRAAGSPLHF.

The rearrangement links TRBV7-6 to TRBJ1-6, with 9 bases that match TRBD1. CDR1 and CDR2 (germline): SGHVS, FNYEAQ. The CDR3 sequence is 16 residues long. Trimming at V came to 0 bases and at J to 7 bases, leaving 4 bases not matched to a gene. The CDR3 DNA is TGTGCCAGCAGCTTAGCGGACAGGGGATACAATTCACCCCTCCACTTT. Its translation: CASSLADRGYNSPLHF.

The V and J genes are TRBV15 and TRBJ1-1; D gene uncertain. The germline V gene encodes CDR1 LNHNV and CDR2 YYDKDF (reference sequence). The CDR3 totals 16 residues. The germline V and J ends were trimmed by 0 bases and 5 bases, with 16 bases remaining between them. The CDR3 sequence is CATSRDPRSPSTEAFF. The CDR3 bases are TGTGCCACCAGCAGAGATCCGCGGAGCCCAAGTACTGAAGCTTTCTTT.

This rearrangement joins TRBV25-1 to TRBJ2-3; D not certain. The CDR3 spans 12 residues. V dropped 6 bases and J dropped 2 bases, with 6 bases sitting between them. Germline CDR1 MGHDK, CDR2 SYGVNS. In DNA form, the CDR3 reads TGTGCCAGCAGACGACTCACAGATACGCAGTATTTT. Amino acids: CASRRLTDTQYF.

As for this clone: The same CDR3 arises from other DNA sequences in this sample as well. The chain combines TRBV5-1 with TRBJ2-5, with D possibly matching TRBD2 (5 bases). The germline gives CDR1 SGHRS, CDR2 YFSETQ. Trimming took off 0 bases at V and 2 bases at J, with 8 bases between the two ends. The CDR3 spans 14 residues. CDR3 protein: CASSLAGLQETQYF. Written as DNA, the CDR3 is TGCGCCAGCAGCTTGGCTGGACTTCAAGAGACCCAGTACTTC.

The CDR3 region is CASSPWETDTQYF. CDR3 nucleotides: TGTGCCAGCTCACCTTGGGAGACAGATACGCAGTATTTT. The chain recombines TRBV18 with TRBJ2-3; tentative D call: TRBD2 (5 bases). CDR1 is KGHSH and CDR2 is LQKENI in the germline V gene. V lost 3 bases and J 3 bases, leaving 7 bases between the germline ends. The CDR3 sequence is 13 residues long.

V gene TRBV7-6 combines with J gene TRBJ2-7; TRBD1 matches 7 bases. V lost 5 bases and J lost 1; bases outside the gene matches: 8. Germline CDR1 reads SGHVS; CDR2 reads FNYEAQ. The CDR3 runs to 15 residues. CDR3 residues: CASSRNRGPSYEQYF. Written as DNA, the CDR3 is TGTGCCAGCAGCCGTAACAGGGGTCCATCCTACGAGCAGTACTTC.

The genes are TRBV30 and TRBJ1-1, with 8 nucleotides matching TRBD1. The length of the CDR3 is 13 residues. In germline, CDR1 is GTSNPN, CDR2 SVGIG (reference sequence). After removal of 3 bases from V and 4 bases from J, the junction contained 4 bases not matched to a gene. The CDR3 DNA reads TGTGCCTGGAGCACAGGGGGGGCCACTGAAGCTTTCTTT. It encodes CAWSTGGATEAFF.

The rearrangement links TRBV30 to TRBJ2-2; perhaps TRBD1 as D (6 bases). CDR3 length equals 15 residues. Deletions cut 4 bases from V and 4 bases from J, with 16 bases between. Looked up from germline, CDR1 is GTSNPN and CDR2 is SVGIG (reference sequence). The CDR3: CAWTVGGHLTGELFF. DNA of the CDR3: TGTGCCTGGACTGTAGGGGGACACCTCACCGGGGAGCTGTTTTTT.

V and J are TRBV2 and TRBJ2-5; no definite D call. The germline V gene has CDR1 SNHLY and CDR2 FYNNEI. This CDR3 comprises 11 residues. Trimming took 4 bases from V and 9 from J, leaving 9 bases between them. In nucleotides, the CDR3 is TGTGCCAGCAGTGTCCAATTGGCCCAGTACTTC. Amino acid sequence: CASSVQLAQYF.

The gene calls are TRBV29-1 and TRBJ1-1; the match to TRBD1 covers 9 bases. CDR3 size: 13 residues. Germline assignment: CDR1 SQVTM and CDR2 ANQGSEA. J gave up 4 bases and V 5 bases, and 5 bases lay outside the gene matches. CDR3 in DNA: TGCAGCGTTCAGGGACAGGGAGTCACTGAAGCTTTCTTT. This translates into CSVQGQGVTEAFF.

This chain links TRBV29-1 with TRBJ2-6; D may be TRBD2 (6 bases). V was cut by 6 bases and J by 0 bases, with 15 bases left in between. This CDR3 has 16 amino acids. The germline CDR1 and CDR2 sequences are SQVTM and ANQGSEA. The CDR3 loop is CSVPRPGVSGANVLTF. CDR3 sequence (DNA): TGCAGCGTGCCTAGACCGGGGGTCTCTGGGGCCAACGTCCTGACTTTC.

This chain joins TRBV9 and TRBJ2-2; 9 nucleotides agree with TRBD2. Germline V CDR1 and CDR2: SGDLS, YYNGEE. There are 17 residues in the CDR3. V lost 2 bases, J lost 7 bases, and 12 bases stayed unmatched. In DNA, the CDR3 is TGTGCCAGCAGCGTGGACCCCGCGGGGGGGCTTTTCGGGGAGCTGTTTTTT. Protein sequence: CASSVDPAGGLFGELFF.

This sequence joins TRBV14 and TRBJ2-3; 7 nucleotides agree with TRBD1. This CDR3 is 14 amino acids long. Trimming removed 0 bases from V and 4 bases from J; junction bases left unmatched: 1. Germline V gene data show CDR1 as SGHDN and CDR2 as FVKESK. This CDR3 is CASSQERGPDTQYF. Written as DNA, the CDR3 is TGTGCCAGCAGCCAAGAGAGGGGGCCAGATACGCAGTATTTT.

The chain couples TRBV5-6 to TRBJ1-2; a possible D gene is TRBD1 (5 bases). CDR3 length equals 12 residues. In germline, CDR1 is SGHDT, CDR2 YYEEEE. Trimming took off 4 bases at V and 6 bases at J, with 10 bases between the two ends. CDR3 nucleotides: TGTGCCAGCAGCAACCGACAGAATGGCTACACCTTC. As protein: CASSNRQNGYTF.

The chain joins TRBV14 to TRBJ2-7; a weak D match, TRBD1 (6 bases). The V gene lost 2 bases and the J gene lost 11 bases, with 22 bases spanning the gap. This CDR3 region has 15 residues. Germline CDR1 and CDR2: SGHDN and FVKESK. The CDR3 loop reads CASSQKLGTITREYF. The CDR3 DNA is TGTGCCAGCAGCCAAAAATTAGGGACAATTACTCGTGAGTACTTC.

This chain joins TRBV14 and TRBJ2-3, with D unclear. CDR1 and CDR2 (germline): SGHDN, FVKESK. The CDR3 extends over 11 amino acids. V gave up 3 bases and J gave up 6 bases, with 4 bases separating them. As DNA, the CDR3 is TGTGCCAGCAGCCATGCGGATACGCAGTATTTT. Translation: CASSHADTQYF. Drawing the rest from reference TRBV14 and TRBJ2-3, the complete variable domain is EAGVTQFPSHSVIEKGQTVTLRCDPISGHDNLYWYRRVMGKEIKFLLHFVKESKQDESGMPNNRFLAERTGGTYSTLKVQPAELEDSGVYFCASSHADTQYFGPGTRLTVL.

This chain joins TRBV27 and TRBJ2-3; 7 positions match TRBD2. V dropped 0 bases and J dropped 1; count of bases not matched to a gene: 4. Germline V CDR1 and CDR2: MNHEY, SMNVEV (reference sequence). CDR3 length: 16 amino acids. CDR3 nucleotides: TGTGCCAGCAGTTTATCGGTCCTAGCGGGCACAGATACGCAGTATTTT. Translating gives CASSLSVLAGTDTQYF.

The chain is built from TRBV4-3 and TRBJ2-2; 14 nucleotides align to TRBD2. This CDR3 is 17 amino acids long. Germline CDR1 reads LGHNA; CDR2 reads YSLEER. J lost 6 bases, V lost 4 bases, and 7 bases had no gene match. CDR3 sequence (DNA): TGCGCCAGCAGCCGAGGACTAGCGGGGGGCCTCGCCGGGGAGCTGTTTTTT. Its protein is CASSRGLAGGLAGELFF.